The 5 T cell receptor beta chains given below trace back to one sample, sequenced in a study of T cell clonotyping in hematopoietic cell transplantation. Using immunoSEQ multiplex PCR, the repertoire was profiled, and TCRdb retains in-frame clones only, with some absent. The table shows 10,000 or so clones, with roughly nine tenths occurring only once. The sequenced sample consisted of peripheral blood mononuclear cells. Receptors were obtained from a human donor who either received an allogeneic hematopoietic cell transplant for a myeloid malignancy or was a related donor (not recorded which). Some clones in this sample may be carry-over from other donors' samples.

The chain carries TRBV5-1 and TRBJ1-3; tentative D call: TRBD1 (5 bases). The V end was cut by 0 bases, the J end by 7 bases, with 17 bases between. The CDR3 length is 16 residues. The V gene's germline CDR1 is SGHRS and CDR2 YFSETQ. CDR3 loop: CASSLADGRGYNTIYF. The DNA for the CDR3 is TGCGCCAGCAGCTTGGCCGACGGCCGGGGGTATAACACCATATATTTT.

The chain couples TRBV2 to TRBJ1-1, with D maybe TRBD1 (5 bases). V was cut by 4 bases and J by 4 bases, with 7 bases left in between. This CDR3 has 12 residues. Germline V CDR1 and CDR2: SNHLY, FYNNEI. The CDR3, as DNA: TGTGCCAGCAGTGCGGACATCACTGAAGCTTTCTTT. This translates into CASSADITEAFF.

A single count supports this clone. The chain links TRBV6-5 to TRBJ1-2, with D tentatively TRBD1 (6 bases). V lost 2 bases, J lost 2 bases, and 6 bases lay in between. The germline gives CDR1 MNHEY, CDR2 SVGAGI. The CDR3 totals 13 residues. DNA of the CDR3: TGTGCCAGCAGTTACACAGGGAACTATGGCTACACCTTC. It encodes CASSYTGNYGYTF.

This clone was seen only once. This chain's CDR3 is CASSHPTGGRTEAFF. The CDR3 nucleotides are TGCGCCAGCAGCCACCCCACAGGGGGCAGAACTGAAGCTTTCTTT. The V call is TRBV4-3, the J call TRBJ1-1, with TRBD1 identical over 9 bases. This CDR3 comprises 15 residues. V dropped 3 bases and J dropped 5; count of bases not matched to a gene: 7. Germline CDR1 and CDR2: LGHNA and YSLEER.

The genes are TRBV7-9 and TRBJ2-7, with D possibly being TRBD1 (6 bases). Trimming removed 5 bases at V and 3 bases at J, with 8 bases between. This CDR3 is 12 amino acids long. CDR1 is SEHNR, CDR2 FQNEAQ, per germline (reference sequence). The DNA of the CDR3 is TGTGCCAGCAGCCAAGGGGGCTACGAGCAGTACTTC. This gives the protein CASSQGGYEQYF. Full variable domain (outside the CDR3, taken from reference TRBV7-9 and TRBJ2-7): DTGVSQNPRHKITKRGQNVTFRCDPISEHNRLYWYRQTLGQGPEFLTYFQNEAQLEKSRLLSDRFSAERPKGSFSTLEIQRTEQGDSAMYLCASSQGGYEQYFGPGTRLTVT.